This T cell receptor (beta chain) is drawn from a study of CD8 T cells in Susac syndrome. CDR3 length: 16 amino acids. Germline lookup yields CDR1 KGHDR and CDR2 SFDVKD. Between the trimmed V and J ends, which lost 4 bases and 4 bases, there was a span of 17 bases. Random hexamers were used to reverse transcribe the RNA input (roughly 0.5 to 1 ug). Multiplex immunoSEQ PCR targeted 54 Vbeta and 13 Jbeta TCR beta segments. TCRdb passed the immunoSEQ multiplex PCR reads through MiXCR, listing each CDR3 protein once. The table records about 200,000 distinct CDR3 sequences, 95% of them present only once. Sequenced: CD4+ T cells from PBMCs. This clonotype was obtained from a human donor in good health. The V call is TRBV24-1, the J call TRBJ2-3; no clear D. The CDR3 loop is CATSDARPEFADTQYF. CDR3 in DNA: TGTGCCACCAGTGACGCTAGACCAGAATTCGCAGATACGCAGTATTTT.